Below, one TCR beta chain is given with its context. Antigen: not known. The length of the CDR3 is 17 residues. The ends were cut back, 0 bases at V and 0 bases at J, with 12 bases in the middle. Germline CDR1 reads LGHNA; CDR2 reads YSLEER. The record originates from a study of shared clonotypes between healthy human individuals. About the research overall: CD4 naive cells filled three plates per donor, CD4 memory three, CD8 naive two and CD8 memory one.

Regarding the study as a whole: Lower generation probabilities were found for non-shared clonotypes than for those shared by all four donors.

Investigators spread the genomic DNA of each subset evenly over several immunoSEQ plates. In the authors' methods: As immunoSEQ supplied junction-only sequences (without quality scores), filtering differed. Assay used: immunoSEQ multiplex PCR; TCRdb lists only in-frame clones, some missing. V, J and clone size were drawn from that table, and D and trimming were deduced from the DNA. The sample contains roughly 1.5 million clones, approximately 98% of which appear only once. V is TRBV4-3 and J is TRBJ1-3; possibly TRBD1 for D (5 bases). Sequencing used naive CD4+ T cells sorted from blood. Subset defined: CD45RA+ positively selected. The receptor was derived from a man aged 25-45 years in good health. CDR3: CASSQDVRTFSGNTIYF. Written as DNA, the CDR3 is TGCGCCAGCAGCCAAGATGTGAGGACATTCTCTGGAAACACCATATATTTT.